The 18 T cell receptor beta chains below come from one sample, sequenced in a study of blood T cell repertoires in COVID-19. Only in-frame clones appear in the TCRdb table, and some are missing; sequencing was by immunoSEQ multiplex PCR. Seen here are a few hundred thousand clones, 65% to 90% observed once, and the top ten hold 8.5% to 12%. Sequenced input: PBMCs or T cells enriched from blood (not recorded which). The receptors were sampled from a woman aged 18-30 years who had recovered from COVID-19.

This CDR3 reads CASSFDSRGPSNQPQHF. DNA for the CDR3: TGTGCCAGCAGTTTCGACTCAAGGGGCCCTAGCAATCAGCCCCAGCATTTT. The chain combines TRBV28 with TRBJ1-5, with D perhaps matching TRBD1 (5 bases). Per germline, CDR1 MDHEN and CDR2 SYDVKM. The CDR3 length is 17 residues. The V end lost 3 bases, the J end lost 0 bases, and 15 bases lay between the germline ends.

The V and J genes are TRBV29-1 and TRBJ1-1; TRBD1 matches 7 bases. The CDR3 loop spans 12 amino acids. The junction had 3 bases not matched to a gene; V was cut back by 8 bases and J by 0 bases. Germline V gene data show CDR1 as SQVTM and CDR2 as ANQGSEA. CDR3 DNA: TGCAGCTCCGGGACAGTGAACACTGAAGCTTTCTTT. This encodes CSSGTVNTEAFF.

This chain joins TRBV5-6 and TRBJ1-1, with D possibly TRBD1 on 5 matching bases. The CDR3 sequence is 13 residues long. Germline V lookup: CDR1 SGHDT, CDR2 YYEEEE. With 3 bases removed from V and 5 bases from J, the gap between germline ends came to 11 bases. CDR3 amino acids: CASSSQGGTEAFF. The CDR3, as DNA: TGTGCCAGCAGCTCGCAGGGCGGAACTGAAGCTTTCTTT.

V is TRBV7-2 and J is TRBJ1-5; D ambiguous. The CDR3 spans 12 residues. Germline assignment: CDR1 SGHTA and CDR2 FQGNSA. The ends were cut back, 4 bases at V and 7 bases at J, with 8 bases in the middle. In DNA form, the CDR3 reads TGTGCCAGCAGCTCCCTAATGCAGCCCCAGCATTTT. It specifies CASSSLMQPQHF.

CDR3 nucleotides: TGTGCCAGCATCCCGACAGGGGGCACAGTTGGGAATGAGCAGTTCTTC. Protein product: CASIPTGGTVGNEQFF. V is TRBV28 and J is TRBJ2-1; TRBD1 matches at 10 bases. Losses at the gene ends were 7 bases for V and 7 bases for J; bases not matched to a gene: 13. Looked up from germline, CDR1 is MDHEN and CDR2 is SYDVKM. CDR3 length equals 16 residues.

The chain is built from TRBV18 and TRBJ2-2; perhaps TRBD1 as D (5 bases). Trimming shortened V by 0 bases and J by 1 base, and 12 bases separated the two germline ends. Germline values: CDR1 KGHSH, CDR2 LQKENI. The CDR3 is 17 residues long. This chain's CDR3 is CASSPPRAGMNTGELFF. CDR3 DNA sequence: TGTGCCAGCTCACCACCTCGCGCAGGGATGAACACCGGGGAGCTGTTTTTT.

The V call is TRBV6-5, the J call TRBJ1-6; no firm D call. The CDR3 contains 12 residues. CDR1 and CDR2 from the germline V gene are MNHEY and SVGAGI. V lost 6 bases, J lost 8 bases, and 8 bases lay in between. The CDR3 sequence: CASSRLDSPLHF. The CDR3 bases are TGTGCCAGCAGCAGACTGGATTCACCCCTCCACTTT.

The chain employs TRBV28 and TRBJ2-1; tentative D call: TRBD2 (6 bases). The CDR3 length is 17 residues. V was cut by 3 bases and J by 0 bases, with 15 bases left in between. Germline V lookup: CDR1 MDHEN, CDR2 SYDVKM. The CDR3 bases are TGTGCCAGCAGTTTGGGGGGATGGTGGAGCTCCTACAATGAGCAGTTCTTC. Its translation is CASSLGGWWSSYNEQFF.

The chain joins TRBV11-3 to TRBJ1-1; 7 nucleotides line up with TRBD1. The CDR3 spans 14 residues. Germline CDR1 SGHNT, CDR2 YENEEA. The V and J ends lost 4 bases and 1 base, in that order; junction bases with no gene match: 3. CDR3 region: CASSSGTENTEAFF. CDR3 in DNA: TGTGCCAGCAGCTCCGGGACAGAGAACACTGAAGCTTTCTTT.

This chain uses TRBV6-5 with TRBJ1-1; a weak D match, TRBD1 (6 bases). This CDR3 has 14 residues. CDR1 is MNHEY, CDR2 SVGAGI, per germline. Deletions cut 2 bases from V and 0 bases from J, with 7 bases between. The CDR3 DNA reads TGTGCCAGCAGTTACCAGGGGCTGAACACTGAAGCTTTCTTT. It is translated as CASSYQGLNTEAFF.

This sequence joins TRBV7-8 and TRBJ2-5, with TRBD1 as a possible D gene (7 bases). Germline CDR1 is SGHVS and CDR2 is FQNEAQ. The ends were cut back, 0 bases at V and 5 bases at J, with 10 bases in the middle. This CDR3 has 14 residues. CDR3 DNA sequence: TGTGCCAGCAGCTTAGCCAGGGGGAGGGAGACCCAGTACTTC. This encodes CASSLARGRETQYF.

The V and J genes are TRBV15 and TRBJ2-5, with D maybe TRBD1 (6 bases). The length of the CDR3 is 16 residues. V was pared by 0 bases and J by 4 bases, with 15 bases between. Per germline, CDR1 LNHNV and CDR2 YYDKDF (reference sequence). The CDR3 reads CATSRDRSTGLETQYF. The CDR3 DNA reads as TGTGCCACCAGCAGAGATCGGTCCACAGGGTTAGAGACCCAGTACTTC.

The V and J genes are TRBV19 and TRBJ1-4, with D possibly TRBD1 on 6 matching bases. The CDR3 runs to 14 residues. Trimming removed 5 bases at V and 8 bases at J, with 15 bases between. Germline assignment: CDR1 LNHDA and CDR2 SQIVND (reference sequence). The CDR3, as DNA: TGTGCCAGTAGTCCCCAGCAGGGGCGGGAAAAACTGTTTTTT. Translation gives CASSPQQGREKLFF.

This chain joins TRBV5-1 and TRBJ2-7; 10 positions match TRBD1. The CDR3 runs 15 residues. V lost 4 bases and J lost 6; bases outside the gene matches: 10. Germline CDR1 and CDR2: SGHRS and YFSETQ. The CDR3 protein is CASSQGGQGLSEQYF. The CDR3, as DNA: TGCGCCAGCAGCCAGGGGGGACAGGGGCTCTCCGAGCAGTACTTC.

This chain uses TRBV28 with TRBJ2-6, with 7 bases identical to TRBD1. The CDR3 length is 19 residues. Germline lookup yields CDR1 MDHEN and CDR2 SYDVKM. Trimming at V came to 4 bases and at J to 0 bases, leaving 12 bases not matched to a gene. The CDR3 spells CASSSPSGTVGSGANVLTF. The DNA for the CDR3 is TGTGCCAGCAGTTCCCCCTCCGGGACAGTCGGCTCTGGGGCCAACGTCCTGACTTTC.

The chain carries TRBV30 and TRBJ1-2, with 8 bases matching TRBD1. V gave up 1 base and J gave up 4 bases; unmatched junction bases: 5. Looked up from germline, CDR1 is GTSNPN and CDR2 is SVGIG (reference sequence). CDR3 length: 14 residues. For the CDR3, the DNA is TGTGCCTGGAGTGGGACAGGGCTACTCTATGGCTACACCTTC. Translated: CAWSGTGLLYGYTF.

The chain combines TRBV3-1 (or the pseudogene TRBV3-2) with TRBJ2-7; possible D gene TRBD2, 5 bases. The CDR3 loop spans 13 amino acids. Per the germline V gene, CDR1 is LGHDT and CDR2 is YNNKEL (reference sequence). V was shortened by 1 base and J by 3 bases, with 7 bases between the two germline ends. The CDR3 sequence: CASSQGGVYEQYF. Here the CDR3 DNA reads TGTGCCAGCAGCCAAGGGGGAGTCTACGAGCAGTACTTC.

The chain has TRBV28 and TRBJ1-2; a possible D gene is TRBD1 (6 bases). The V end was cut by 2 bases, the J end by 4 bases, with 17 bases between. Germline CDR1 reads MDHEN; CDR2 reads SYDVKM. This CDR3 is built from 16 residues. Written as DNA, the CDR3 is TGTGCCAGCAGTTTAGATAGTGGGACATTTCGCTATGGCTACACCTTC. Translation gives CASSLDSGTFRYGYTF.